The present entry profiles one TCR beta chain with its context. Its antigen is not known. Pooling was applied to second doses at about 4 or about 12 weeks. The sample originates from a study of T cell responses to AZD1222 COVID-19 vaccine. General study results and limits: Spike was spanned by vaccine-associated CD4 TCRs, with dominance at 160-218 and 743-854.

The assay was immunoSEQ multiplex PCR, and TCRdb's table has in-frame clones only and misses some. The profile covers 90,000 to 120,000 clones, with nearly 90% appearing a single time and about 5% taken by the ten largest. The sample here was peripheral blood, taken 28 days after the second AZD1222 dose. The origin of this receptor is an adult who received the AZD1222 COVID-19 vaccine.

CDR3: CASSLDRSTEAFF. CDR3 DNA: TGTGCCAGCAGCCTCGACAGGTCCACTGAAGCTTTCTTT. V usage is TRBV7-8 and J usage is TRBJ1-1; D perhaps matches TRBD1 (6 bases). Germline CDR1 SGHVS, CDR2 FQNEAQ. This CDR3 comprises 13 residues. V dropped 5 bases and J dropped 4 bases, with 11 bases sitting between them.